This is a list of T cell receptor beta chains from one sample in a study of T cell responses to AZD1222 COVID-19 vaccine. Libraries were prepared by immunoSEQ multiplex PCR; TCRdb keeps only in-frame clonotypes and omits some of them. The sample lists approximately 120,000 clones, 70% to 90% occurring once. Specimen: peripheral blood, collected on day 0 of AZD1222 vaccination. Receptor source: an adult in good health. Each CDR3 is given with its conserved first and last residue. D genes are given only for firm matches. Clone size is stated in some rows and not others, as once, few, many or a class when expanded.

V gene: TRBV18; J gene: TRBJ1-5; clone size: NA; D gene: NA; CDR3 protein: CASSLGSNQPQHF; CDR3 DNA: TGTGCCAGCTCACTGGGAAGCAATCAGCCCCAGCATTTT
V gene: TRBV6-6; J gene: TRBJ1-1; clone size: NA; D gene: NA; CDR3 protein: CATVGGGTEAFF; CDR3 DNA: TGTGCCACCGTAGGGGGGGGAACTGAAGCTTTCTTT
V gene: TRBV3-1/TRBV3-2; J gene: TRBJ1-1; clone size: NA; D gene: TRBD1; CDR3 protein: CASSQGLAGTGAEAFF; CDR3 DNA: TGTGCCAGCAGCCAAGGCTTGGCGGGGACAGGGGCTGAAGCTTTCTTT
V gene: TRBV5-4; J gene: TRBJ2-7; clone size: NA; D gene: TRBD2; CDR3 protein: CASSFSGGIEQYF; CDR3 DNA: TGTGCCAGCAGCTTTAGCGGGGGAATTGAGCAGTACTTC
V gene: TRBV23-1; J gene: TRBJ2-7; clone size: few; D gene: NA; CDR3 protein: CASSEYNLVARGWGKEQYF; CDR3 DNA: TGCGCCAGCAGTGAGTATAATTTAGTCGCTAGGGGGTGGGGGAAGGAGCAGTACTTC
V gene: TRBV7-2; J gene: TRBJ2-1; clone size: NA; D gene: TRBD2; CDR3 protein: CASSLHLGRGEQFF; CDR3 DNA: TGTGCCAGCAGCTTACACCTAGGGAGGGGTGAGCAGTTCTTC
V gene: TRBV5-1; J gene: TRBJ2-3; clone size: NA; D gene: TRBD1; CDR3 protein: CASSLNRGQEDTQYF; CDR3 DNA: TGCGCCAGCAGCTTGAACAGGGGGCAGGAAGATACGCAGTATTTT
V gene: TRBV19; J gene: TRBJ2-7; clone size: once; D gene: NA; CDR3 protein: CASSRELSYEQYF; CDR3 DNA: TGTGCCAGTAGTCGGGAGCTTTCCTACGAGCAGTACTTC
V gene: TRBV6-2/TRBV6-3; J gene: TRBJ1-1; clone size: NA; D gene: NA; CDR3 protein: CASSTGTIALEAFF; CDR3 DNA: TGTGCCAGCAGTACCGGGACAATAGCTCTCGAAGCTTTCTTT
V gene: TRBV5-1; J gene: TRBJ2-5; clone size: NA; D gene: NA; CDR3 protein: CASSGQGILETQYF; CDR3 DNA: TGCGCCAGCAGCGGGCAGGGTATTTTGGAGACCCAGTACTTC
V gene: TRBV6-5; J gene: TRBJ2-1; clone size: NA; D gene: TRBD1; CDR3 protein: CASSNRGEQFF; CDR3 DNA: TGTGCCAGCAGTAACAGGGGTGAGCAGTTCTTC
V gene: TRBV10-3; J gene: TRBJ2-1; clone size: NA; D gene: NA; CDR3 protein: CAIKERSYNEQFF; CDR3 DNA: TGTGCCATCAAAGAGCGATCCTACAATGAGCAGTTCTTC
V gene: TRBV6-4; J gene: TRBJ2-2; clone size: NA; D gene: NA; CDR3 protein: CASSDSPHGNTGELFF; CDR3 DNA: TGTGCCAGCAGTGACTCTCCCCACGGGAACACCGGGGAGCTGTTTTTT
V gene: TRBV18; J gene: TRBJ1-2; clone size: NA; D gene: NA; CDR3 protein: CASSPPDVYGYTF; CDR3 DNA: TGTGCCAGCTCACCCCCTGACGTCTATGGCTACACCTTC
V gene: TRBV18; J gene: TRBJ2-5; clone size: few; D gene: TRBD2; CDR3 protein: CASSPGVAGMETQYF; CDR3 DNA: TGTGCCAGCTCACCAGGTGTAGCGGGCATGGAGACCCAGTACTTC
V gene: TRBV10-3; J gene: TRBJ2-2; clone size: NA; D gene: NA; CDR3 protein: CAISGPTTNTGELFF; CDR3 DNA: TGTGCCATCAGTGGGCCGACCACGAACACCGGGGAGCTGTTTTTT
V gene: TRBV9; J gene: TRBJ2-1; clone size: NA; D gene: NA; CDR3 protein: CASSVEGRAQFF; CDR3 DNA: TGTGCCAGCAGCGTAGAGGGGCGGGCGCAGTTCTTC
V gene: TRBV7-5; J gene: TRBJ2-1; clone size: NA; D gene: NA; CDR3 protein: CARSLELAGEVGQFF; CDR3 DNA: TGTGCCAGAAGCTTAGAACTAGCGGGAGAAGTAGGACAGTTCTTC
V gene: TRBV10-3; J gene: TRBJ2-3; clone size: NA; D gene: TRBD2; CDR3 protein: CAISESKAGVDTQYF; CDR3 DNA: TGTGCCATCAGTGAGTCGAAAGCGGGAGTAGATACGCAGTATTTT
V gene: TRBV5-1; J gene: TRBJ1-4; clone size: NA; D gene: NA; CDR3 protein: CASSLQGSTNEKLFF; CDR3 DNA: TGCGCCAGCAGCTTACAGGGTAGCACTAATGAAAAACTGTTTTTT
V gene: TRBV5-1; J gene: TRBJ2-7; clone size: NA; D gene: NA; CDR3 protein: CASRATYEQYF; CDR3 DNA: TGCGCCAGCCGGGCAACCTACGAGCAGTACTTC
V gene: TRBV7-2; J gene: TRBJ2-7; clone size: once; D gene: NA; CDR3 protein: CASSFSREQYF; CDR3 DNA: TGTGCCAGCAGCTTCAGTAGGGAGCAGTACTTC
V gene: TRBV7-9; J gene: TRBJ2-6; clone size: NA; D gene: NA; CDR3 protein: CASTPVGDSSSGANVLTF; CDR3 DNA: TGTGCCAGCACCCCCGTCGGTGATAGTAGCTCTGGGGCCAACGTCCTGACTTTC
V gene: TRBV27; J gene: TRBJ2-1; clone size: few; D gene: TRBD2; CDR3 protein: CATLVTGGNEQFF; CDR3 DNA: TGTGCCACCTTGGTGACCGGGGGGAATGAGCAGTTCTTC
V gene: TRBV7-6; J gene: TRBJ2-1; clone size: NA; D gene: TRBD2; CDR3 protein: CASSLDVAGGQFF; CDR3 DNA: TGTGCCAGCAGCCTTGACGTAGCGGGGGGGCAGTTCTTC
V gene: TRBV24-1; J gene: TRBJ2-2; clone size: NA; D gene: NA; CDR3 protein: CATSDLTGPSTGELFF; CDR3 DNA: TGTGCCACCAGTGACTTGACCGGGCCATCCACCGGGGAGCTGTTTTTT
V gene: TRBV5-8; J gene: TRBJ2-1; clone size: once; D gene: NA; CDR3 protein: CASTDTGTRSYNEQFF; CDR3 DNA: TGTGCCAGCACCGACACCGGGACCAGGTCCTACAATGAGCAGTTCTTC